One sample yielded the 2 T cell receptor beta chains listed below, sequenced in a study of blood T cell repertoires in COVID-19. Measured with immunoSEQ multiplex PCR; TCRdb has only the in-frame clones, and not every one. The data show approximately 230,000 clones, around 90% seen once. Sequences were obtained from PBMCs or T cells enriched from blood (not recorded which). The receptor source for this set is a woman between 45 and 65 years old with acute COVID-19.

As DNA, the CDR3 is TGTGCCAGCAGTTTAAGTCGGGGCGAGCAGTACTTC. It yields the protein CASSLSRGEQYF. The chain combines TRBV28 with TRBJ2-7, with D perhaps TRBD2 (5 bases). CDR1 is MDHEN and CDR2 is SYDVKM in the germline V gene. CDR3 length: 12 amino acids. V lost 2 bases to trimming and J lost 6 bases, with 8 bases between them.

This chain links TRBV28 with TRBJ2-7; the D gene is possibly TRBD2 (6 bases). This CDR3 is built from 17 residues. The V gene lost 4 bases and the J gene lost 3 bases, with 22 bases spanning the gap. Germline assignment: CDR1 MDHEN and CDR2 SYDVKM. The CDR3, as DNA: TGTGCCAGCAGTTCACCTGGAGGCGGGGCGGCCCTCTACGAGCAGTACTTC. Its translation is CASSSPGGGAALYEQYF.